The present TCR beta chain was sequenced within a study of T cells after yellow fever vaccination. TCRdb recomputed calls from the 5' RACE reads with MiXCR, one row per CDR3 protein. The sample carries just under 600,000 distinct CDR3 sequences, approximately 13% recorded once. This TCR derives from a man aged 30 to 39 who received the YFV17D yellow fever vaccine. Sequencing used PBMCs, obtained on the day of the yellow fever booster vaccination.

The chain's CDR3 is CASSLTGSGGGYTF. For the CDR3, the DNA is TGTGCCAGCAGCTTAACAGGGAGCGGCGGCGGCTACACCTTC. J is TRBJ1-2 and V is TRBV11-1; weak D call: TRBD1 (6 bases). The CDR3 has 14 residues. Germline V CDR1 and CDR2: SGHAT, FQDESV (reference sequence). Between the trimmed V and J ends, which lost 2 bases and 8 bases, there was a span of 15 bases.